One sample yielded the 23 T cell receptor beta chains listed below, sequenced in a study of blood T cell repertoires in COVID-19. The method was immunoSEQ multiplex PCR; TCRdb's version includes in-frame clones alone and lacks a portion of them. The profile shows about 140,000 clones, just over 85% of them singletons. Specimen: peripheral blood. Receptor source: a woman between 55 and 75 years old with acute or convalescent COVID-19.

This clone was seen a few times. The chain is built from TRBV19 and TRBJ1-5; maybe TRBD1 (5 bases). CDR1 LNHDA and CDR2 SQIVND come from the germline V gene (reference sequence). The CDR3 totals 12 residues. Trimming left V 11 bases short and J 5 bases short, with 13 bases between. CDR3 protein: CAARGEYQPQHF. DNA for the CDR3: TGTGCCGCTCGGGGGGAGTATCAGCCCCAGCATTTT.

CDR3 protein: CATRLAGEDTQYF. The CDR3 DNA follows: TGTGCCACCAGACTAGCGGGGGAAGATACGCAGTATTTT. The chain is built from TRBV24-1 and TRBJ2-3; 11 nucleotides line up with TRBD2. Germline lookup yields CDR1 KGHDR and CDR2 SFDVKD. The CDR3 is 13 residues long. Trimming at V came to 7 bases and at J to 5 bases, leaving 1 base not matched to a gene.

The CDR3: CASSRSRDRETDTQYF. The CDR3 bases are TGCGCCAGCAGCCGCAGCCGGGACAGGGAAACAGATACGCAGTATTTT. This chain connects TRBV4-1 to TRBJ2-3; TRBD1 matches at 9 bases. Germline CDR1 is MGHRA and CDR2 is YSYEKL. V lost 4 bases and J lost 3; bases outside the gene matches: 8. The CDR3 totals 16 residues.

This chain links TRBV3-1 (or the pseudogene TRBV3-2) with TRBJ1-1; D may be TRBD1 (5 bases). Germline V CDR1 and CDR2: LGHDT, YNNKEL (reference sequence). Trimming stripped 1 base from V and 5 bases from J, with 8 bases between. CDR3 length equals 13 residues. CDR3 amino acids: CASSQVGVTEAFF. In nucleotides, the CDR3 is TGTGCCAGCAGCCAAGTAGGGGTTACTGAAGCTTTCTTT.

The V gene is TRBV27, the J gene TRBJ2-7, with D perhaps matching TRBD1 (6 bases). There are 14 residues in the CDR3. The germline V gene has CDR1 MNHEY and CDR2 SMNVEV (reference sequence). Trimming cost V 3 bases and J 2 bases, with 11 bases left between them. The CDR3 protein is CASSFSTGTYEQYF. The DNA for the CDR3 is TGTGCCAGCAGTTTCTCTACAGGGACCTACGAGCAGTACTTC.

The chain couples TRBV28 to TRBJ1-5, with 7 bases aligning to TRBD1. J was trimmed by 5 bases and V by 3 bases; bases with no gene match: 4. The length of the CDR3 is 14 residues. The germline gives CDR1 MDHEN, CDR2 SYDVKM. DNA for the CDR3: TGTGCCAGCAGTTTGGTACAGGGGCATCAGCCCCAGCATTTT. Its translation is CASSLVQGHQPQHF.

This chain connects TRBV30 to TRBJ2-5, with TRBD2 matching 8 bases. The CDR3 has 13 residues. V lost 5 bases to trimming and J lost 2 bases; unmatched junction nucleotides: 4. CDR1 GTSNPN and CDR2 SVGIG come from the germline V gene (reference sequence). The CDR3 sequence: CAWETGGQETQYF. CDR3 nucleotides: TGTGCCTGGGAGACGGGGGGGCAAGAGACCCAGTACTTC. The whole variable domain, remainder taken from reference TRBV30 and TRBJ2-5, is SQTIHQWPATLVQPVGSPLSLECTVEGTSNPNLYWYRQAAGRGLQLLFYSVGIGQISSEVPQNLSASRPQDRQFILSSKKLLLSDSGFYLCAWETGGQETQYFGPGTRLLVL.

The chain joins TRBV7-2 to TRBJ1-6, with a possible D match to TRBD1 (6 bases). The CDR3 runs to 15 residues. The germline V gene encodes CDR1 SGHTA and CDR2 FQGNSA. V was pared by 1 base and J by 5 bases, with 9 bases between. This chain's CDR3 is CASSLGTANNSPLHF. In DNA form, the CDR3 reads TGTGCCAGCAGCTTAGGGACAGCTAATAATTCACCCCTCCACTTT. Full variable domain (outside the CDR3, taken from reference TRBV7-2 and TRBJ1-6): GAGVSQSPSNKVTEKGKDVELRCDPISGHTALYWYRQSLGQGLEFLIYFQGNSAPDKSGLPSDRFSAERTGGSVSTLTIQRTQQEDSAVYLCASSLGTANNSPLHFGNGTRLTVT.

This rearrangement joins TRBV11-2 to TRBJ2-5; D remains unclear. CDR1 is SGHAT, CDR2 FQNNGV, per germline. This CDR3 comprises 14 residues. The V end was cut by 2 bases, the J end by 1 base, with 8 bases between. Here the CDR3 reads CASSLPELQETQYF. Written as DNA, the CDR3 is TGTGCCAGCAGCTTACCTGAACTCCAAGAGACCCAGTACTTC.

The rearrangement joins TRBV6-5 to TRBJ1-1; D is ambiguous. The germline CDR1 and CDR2 sequences are MNHEY and SVGAGI. The ends were cut back, 0 bases at V and 2 bases at J, with 10 bases in the middle. The CDR3 sequence is 15 residues long. The CDR3 region has the DNA TGTGCCAGCAGTTACTCGATAGAGGGAAACACTGAAGCTTTCTTT. This sequence encodes CASSYSIEGNTEAFF.

This chain uses TRBV2 with TRBJ1-1; no definite D call. The germline V gene has CDR1 SNHLY and CDR2 FYNNEI. This CDR3 has 12 amino acids. Trimming took 7 bases from V and 1 from J, leaving 7 bases between them. CDR3 nucleotide sequence: TGTGCCAGCAAAGAGGGGAACACTGAAGCTTTCTTT. Protein: CASKEGNTEAFF. The variable domain in full, completed from reference TRBV2 and TRBJ1-1, reads EPEVTQTPSHQVTQMGQEVILRCVPISNHLYFYWYRQILGQKVEFLVSFYNNEISEKSEIFDDQFSVERPDGSNFTLKIRSTKLEDSAMYFCASKEGNTEAFFGQGTRLTVV.

The genes are TRBV19 and TRBJ2-1, with 11 nucleotides matching TRBD1. CDR3 size: 15 residues. V was clipped by 6 bases and J by 6 bases; unmatched bases: 7. Looked up from germline, CDR1 is LNHDA and CDR2 is SQIVND (reference sequence). Here the CDR3 DNA reads TGTGCCAGTAGCGATAGGGACAGGGGGGGCAATGAGCAGTTCTTC. Translation gives CASSDRDRGGNEQFF.

The rearrangement joins TRBV19 to TRBJ1-2, with D unresolved. CDR3 length equals 16 residues. The V and J ends lost 2 bases and 1 base respectively, with 14 bases between them. Germline V gene data show CDR1 as LNHDA and CDR2 as SQIVND (reference sequence). The CDR3 loop is CASSIKQVGSNYGYTF. In nucleotides, the CDR3 is TGTGCCAGTAGTATAAAGCAGGTCGGCAGTAACTATGGCTACACCTTC.

This chain uses TRBV20-1 with TRBJ1-5; no reliable D call. Deletions cut 6 bases from V and 7 bases from J, with 13 bases between. CDR3 length: 12 amino acids. Looked up from germline, CDR1 is DFQATT and CDR2 is SNEGSKA (reference sequence). The CDR3 protein is CSASRREQPQHF. CDR3 DNA sequence: TGCAGTGCGAGTCGGAGGGAACAGCCCCAGCATTTT.

The rearrangement uses TRBV28 and TRBJ1-5, with D unclear. V was clipped by 1 base and J by 5 bases, with 3 bases between them. The CDR3 totals 12 residues. CDR1 is MDHEN and CDR2 is SYDVKM in the germline V gene. The CDR3 protein is CASSLSDQPQHF. CDR3 coding DNA: TGTGCCAGCAGTTTATCGGATCAGCCCCAGCATTTT.

This sequence joins TRBV28 and TRBJ1-2; D unresolved. The CDR3 has 13 amino acids. V was trimmed by 4 bases and J by 7 bases, leaving 13 bases between them. Germline V gene data show CDR1 as MDHEN and CDR2 as SYDVKM. CDR3 coding DNA: TGTGCCAGCAGTTCCGGGGTTTCCTTTGGCTACACCTTC. Translation: CASSSGVSFGYTF.

The V call is TRBV6-1, the J call TRBJ2-1, with 13 positions matching TRBD2. Germline lookup yields CDR1 MNHNS and CDR2 SASEGT. Trimming at V came to 3 bases and at J to 7 bases, leaving 3 bases not matched to a gene. There are 15 residues in the CDR3. The CDR3 sequence: CASSETSGGRNEQFF. As DNA, the CDR3 is TGTGCCAGCAGTGAGACTAGCGGGGGGCGAAATGAGCAGTTCTTC.

J is TRBJ2-7 and V is TRBV24-1; D is perhaps TRBD2 (6 bases). The germline V gene has CDR1 KGHDR and CDR2 SFDVKD. The CDR3 is 12 amino acids. Deletions cut 4 bases from V and 5 bases from J, with 8 bases between. The CDR3, as DNA: TGTGCCACCAGTGAATGGGGGGACGAGCAGTACTTC. It encodes CATSEWGDEQYF.

Here the CDR3 DNA reads TGTGCCATCAGTAGGGGGTACTCCTACAATGAGCAGTTCTTC. It yields the protein CAISRGYSYNEQFF. This chain joins TRBV10-3 and TRBJ2-1, with TRBD1 as a possible D gene (6 bases). Germline values: CDR1 ENHRY, CDR2 SYGVKD. V was clipped by 5 bases and J by 0 bases, with 8 bases between them. The CDR3 consists of 14 residues.

This clone came up once. V is TRBV2 and J is TRBJ1-1, with D maybe TRBD1 (5 bases). This CDR3 is 13 amino acids long. Germline CDR1 is SNHLY and CDR2 is FYNNEI. V was clipped by 8 bases and J by 1 base, with 11 bases between them. This CDR3 reads CASSTDRNTEAFF. The CDR3 DNA reads as TGTGCCAGCTCTACAGACAGGAACACTGAAGCTTTCTTT.

This clone was counted once. This rearrangement joins TRBV28 to TRBJ1-3; perhaps TRBD1 as D (6 bases). Germline values: CDR1 MDHEN, CDR2 SYDVKM. The CDR3 is 18 amino acids. The V end lost 4 bases, the J end lost 4 bases, and 23 bases lay between the germline ends. This chain's CDR3 is CASSSPGQPTLPGNTIYF. The CDR3 DNA is TGTGCCAGCAGTTCACCCGGACAGCCGACTCTCCCGGGAAACACCATATATTTT.

The genes are TRBV15 and TRBJ1-4; weak D call: TRBD1 (5 bases). Trimming took 0 bases from V and 8 from J, leaving 19 bases between them. The CDR3 totals 17 residues. CDR1 is LNHNV and CDR2 is YYDKDF in the germline V gene (reference sequence). The CDR3 loop is CATSRDRLGWEGEKLFF. The CDR3 nucleotides are TGTGCCACCAGCAGAGATCGGTTGGGCTGGGAGGGGGAAAAACTGTTTTTT.

The chain employs TRBV18 and TRBJ2-1; TRBD1 aligns across 8 bases. This CDR3 comprises 14 residues. With 5 bases clipped from V and 8 bases from J, the junction kept 8 bases outside the gene matches. Per germline, CDR1 KGHSH and CDR2 LQKENI. CDR3 loop: CASSTRDRKDEQFF. In DNA form, the CDR3 reads TGTGCCAGCTCAACCAGGGACAGGAAGGATGAGCAGTTCTTC.